This T cell receptor beta chain was obtained from a study of blood T cells in healthy people across ages. General observations from the study: While age rose, TCR beta diversity per million T cells dropped in a roughly linear way. Naive and antigen-experienced cells were not separated, limiting conclusive comparison. Diversity was higher, and naive CD4+ cells more numerous, in long-lived donors than in aged donors.

With regard to this clonotype: Its antigen is unidentified.

Unmatched junction bases numbered 15, after V lost 6 bases and J lost 6 bases. The CDR3 extends over 16 amino acids. Germline assignment: CDR1 SGHTA and CDR2 FQGNSA. PCR was performed a second time for about 7 to 11 cycles using a sample-barcoded 5' primer and a J-beta primer mix. TCRdb re-called the 5' RACE reads through MiXCR, storing one row per CDR3 protein. The sample yields around 620,000 distinct CDR3 sequences, roughly 29% seen once. Ranging in age from roughly 6 to 100, the donors were healthy Caucasian individuals from Russia. The sample comprised blood. V usage is TRBV7-2 and J usage is TRBJ2-3, with 7 nucleotides matching TRBD2. The sequence was collected from a woman aged 65 to 85 in good health. The CDR3 protein is CASRERPTSARDTQYF. CDR3 sequence (DNA): TGTGCCAGCAGGGAGCGGCCAACTAGCGCCCGGGATACGCAGTATTTT.